A single sample is the source of the 2 T cell receptor beta chains below, sequenced in a study of OX40 agonist ivuxolimab in advanced cancers. Libraries were prepared through the immunoSEQ multiplex PCR assay. TCRdb retrieved this table from immuneACCESS and kept in-frame rearrangements only. Not all clones are present; in checked studies, unresolved V genes account for under half, and no reason is known for the remainder. In this sample the table shows about 77,000 clones, around 85% of which occur a single time. 2% to 2.5% of the sample belongs to the ten largest clones. Here the sequenced sample was CD4+ or CD8+ T cells sorted from blood, taken in a trial of the OX40 agonist ivuxolimab. Every receptor here comes from an adult with an advanced solid tumor such as melanoma, head and neck, liver or kidney cancer.

The rearrangement joins TRBV19 to TRBJ1-2; no reliable D call. V was shortened by 3 bases and J by 4 bases, with 15 bases between the two germline ends. The V gene's germline CDR1 is LNHDA and CDR2 SQIVND (reference sequence). The CDR3 extends over 15 amino acids. Here the CDR3 DNA reads TGTGCCAGTAGTATCGACGGGGAAGGGAGCTATGGCTACACCTTC. Its protein is CASSIDGEGSYGYTF.

The chain is built from TRBV7-3 and TRBJ2-7; D is possibly TRBD2 (5 bases). The CDR3 runs to 14 residues. Germline V gives CDR1 SGHTA, CDR2 FQGTGA. V lost 4 bases, J lost 7 bases, and 17 bases lay in between. The CDR3 loop is CASSSRRSGVEQYF. CDR3 bases: TGTGCCAGCAGCTCCCGACGGTCCGGGGTAGAGCAGTACTTC.